This TCR beta chain derives from a study of blood T cell repertoires in COVID-19. The germline gives CDR1 LNHDA, CDR2 SQIVND (reference sequence). The CDR3 extends over 18 amino acids. V was pared by 6 bases and J by 0 bases, with 18 bases between. Measured with immunoSEQ multiplex PCR; TCRdb has only the in-frame clones, and not every one. The profile shows some 130,000 clones, 70% to 80% of them singletons. Sequences were obtained from peripheral blood. The source is a man in his sixties who had recovered from COVID-19. The J gene is TRBJ2-6, the V gene TRBV19, with D possibly matching TRBD1 (7 bases). The CDR3 DNA sequence: TGTGCCAGTAGACTGGAGACAGGGACTTTCTCTGGGGCCAACGTCCTGACTTTC. It encodes CASRLETGTFSGANVLTF.